The 27 T cell receptor beta chains below come from one sample, sequenced in a study of CD8 T cells in Susac syndrome. RNA in amounts of roughly 0.5 to 1 ug was reverse transcribed with random hexamers. TCRdb redid the calling of the immunoSEQ multiplex PCR reads with MiXCR, one entry per CDR3 protein. The sample contains about 90,000 distinct CDR3 sequences, 80% to 95% of which appear only once. Sequenced sample: CD8+ T cells from PBMCs. The source is a human donor in good health.

This chain connects TRBV29-1 to TRBJ2-3; 8 nucleotides match TRBD1. Looked up from germline, CDR1 is SQVTM and CDR2 is ANQGSEA. Trimming removed 1 base from V and 1 base from J; junction bases left unmatched: 10. The length of the CDR3 is 17 residues. The CDR3 nucleotides are TGCAGCGTTGAAGGTTTGGACAGGGAAAGGGGCACAGATACGCAGTATTTT. As protein: CSVEGLDRERGTDTQYF.

This chain connects TRBV7-9 to TRBJ2-1; D is perhaps TRBD2 (6 bases). Germline lookup yields CDR1 SEHNR and CDR2 FQNEAQ (reference sequence). The CDR3 consists of 12 residues. Trimming shortened V by 5 bases and J by 8 bases, and 10 bases separated the two germline ends. CDR3: CASSRQRDEQFF. CDR3 coding DNA: TGTGCCAGCAGCCGACAGCGGGATGAGCAGTTCTTC.

V is TRBV27 and J is TRBJ1-3; D possibly corresponds to TRBD1 (6 bases). V lost 5 bases, J lost 0 bases, and 11 bases lay in between. Germline CDR1 is MNHEY and CDR2 is SMNVEV (reference sequence). This CDR3 comprises 15 residues. This chain's CDR3 is CASSGRGFSGNTIYF. CDR3 nucleotides: TGTGCCAGCAGTGGCAGGGGATTCTCTGGAAACACCATATATTTT.

V usage is TRBV7-9 and J usage is TRBJ1-1; D remains ambiguous. Trimming left V 3 bases short and J 6 bases short, with 8 bases between. From germline, CDR1 is SEHNR and CDR2 FQNEAQ (reference sequence). The CDR3 has 12 residues. CDR3 protein: CASSFLNPEAFF. For the CDR3, the DNA is TGTGCCAGCAGCTTCCTCAATCCTGAAGCTTTCTTT.

The chain has TRBV20-1 and TRBJ1-5, with a tentative D call TRBD1 (5 bases). CDR1 is DFQATT, CDR2 SNEGSKA, per germline (reference sequence). CDR3 length: 14 residues. Trimming cost V 0 bases and J 6 bases, with 12 bases left between them. Written as DNA, the CDR3 is TGCAGTGCTAGAGAAGGGGCGCTGGGTCAGCCCCAGCATTTT. Translating gives CSAREGALGQPQHF.

This chain connects TRBV6-2 or TRBV6-3 to TRBJ1-2, with TRBD1 matching 7 bases. The J segment lost 6 bases and the V segment lost 4 bases, leaving 23 bases of the junction unmatched. The CDR3 is 19 amino acids. The V gene's germline CDR1 is MNHEY and CDR2 SVGEGT. Written as DNA, the CDR3 is TGTGCCAGCAGTTCCCCAGGATACGGAGAACAGGGGCCTTGGAATGGCTACACCTTC. Its protein is CASSSPGYGEQGPWNGYTF.

This clonotype occurred once. V gene TRBV7-9 combines with J gene TRBJ1-1; tentative D call: TRBD1 (5 bases). The CDR3 consists of 13 residues. V gave up 6 bases and J gave up 3 bases, with 11 bases separating them. Germline V CDR1 and CDR2: SEHNR, FQNEAQ (reference sequence). This CDR3 reads CASSPGSDTEAFF. As DNA, the CDR3 is TGTGCCAGCAGTCCAGGGAGTGACACTGAAGCTTTCTTT.

This clonotype occurred once. This rearrangement joins TRBV9 to TRBJ2-1; 12 bases are a match to TRBD2. V lost 3 bases and J lost 1; bases outside the gene matches: 2. The CDR3 runs 16 residues. Germline CDR1 reads SGDLS; CDR2 reads YYNGEE. As DNA, the CDR3 is TGTGCCAGCAGCGGCCTAGCGGGGGGGTCCTACAATGAGCAGTTCTTC. It codes for CASSGLAGGSYNEQFF. Looking up the rest from reference TRBV9 and TRBJ2-1 gives the full variable domain: DSGVTQTPKHLITATGQRVTLRCSPRSGDLSVYWYQQSLDQGLQFLIQYYNGEERAKGNILERFSAQQFPDLHSELNLSSLELGDSALYFCASSGLAGGSYNEQFFGPGTRLTVL.

J is TRBJ2-1 and V is TRBV5-6; a possible D gene is TRBD1 (6 bases). Trimming stripped 4 bases from V and 15 bases from J, with 14 bases between. Germline CDR1 and CDR2: SGHDT and YYEEEE. The CDR3 extends over 11 amino acids. CDR3 protein: CASSVDGRGFF. Here the CDR3 DNA reads TGTGCCAGCAGCGTGGACGGCAGGGGGTTCTTC.

The chain combines TRBV23-1 with TRBJ1-1; weak D call: TRBD1 (6 bases). TRBV23-1 is an open reading frame, and its role is uncertain. The CDR3 contains 15 residues. Trimming stripped 0 bases from V and 2 bases from J, with 10 bases between. In DNA, the CDR3 is TGCGCCAGCAGTCAATCGAATGGGGGCAACACTGAAGCTTTCTTT. Amino acid sequence: CASSQSNGGNTEAFF.

The chain recombines TRBV7-9 with TRBJ2-7, with a weak D call TRBD2 (6 bases). The CDR3 consists of 14 residues. V was trimmed by 5 bases and J by 0 bases, leaving 11 bases between them. CDR1 SEHNR and CDR2 FQNEAQ come from the germline V gene (reference sequence). CDR3 protein: CASSASGLSYEQYF. DNA of the CDR3: TGTGCCAGCAGCGCCTCGGGACTCTCCTACGAGCAGTACTTC.

This chain links TRBV29-1 with TRBJ2-4, with a weak D call TRBD2 (6 bases). Germline loops: CDR1 SQVTM, CDR2 ANQGSEA. V lost 7 bases to trimming and J lost 5 bases, with 12 bases between them. The CDR3 consists of 12 residues. The CDR3 DNA reads TGCAGCGCGGAGGGTTTGGAAAACATTCAGTACTTC. Translating gives CSAEGLENIQYF. The whole variable domain, remainder taken from reference TRBV29-1 and TRBJ2-4, is SAVISQKPSRDICQRGTSLTIQCQVDSQVTMMFWYRQQPGQSLTLIATANQGSEATYESGFVIDKFPISRPNLTFSTLTVSNMSPEDSSIYLCSAEGLENIQYFGAGTRLSVL.

The V and J genes are TRBV27 and TRBJ1-2; TRBD1 agrees at 9 bases. The CDR3 has 15 residues. Germline CDR1 MNHEY, CDR2 SMNVEV (reference sequence). V lost 5 bases, J lost 3 bases, and 7 bases stayed unmatched. CDR3 region: CASSTARDRDYGYTF. The CDR3 region has the DNA TGTGCCAGCAGTACAGCTCGGGACAGGGACTATGGCTACACCTTC.

The rearrangement links TRBV3-1 to TRBJ2-7; D is uncertain. In germline, CDR1 is LGHDT, CDR2 YNNKEL (reference sequence). The CDR3 contains 12 residues. V lost 0 bases and J lost 2, with 2 bases in between. The CDR3 region is CASSQDTYEQYF. In DNA form, the CDR3 reads TGTGCCAGCAGCCAAGACACCTACGAGCAGTACTTC.

The V gene is TRBV3-1, the J gene TRBJ1-4; the D is unclear. The CDR3 loop spans 16 amino acids. CDR1 and CDR2 from the germline V gene are LGHDT and YNNKEL (reference sequence). V was trimmed by 4 bases and J by 6 bases, leaving 18 bases between them. Here the CDR3 reads CASSRPSVGWDEKLFF. The CDR3 DNA is TGTGCCAGCAGCCGGCCCTCCGTGGGGTGGGATGAAAAACTGTTTTTT.

The gene calls are TRBV6-1 and TRBJ2-3, with 7 bases that match TRBD2. Germline V gives CDR1 MNHNS, CDR2 SASEGT. The CDR3 is 16 amino acids. V dropped 4 bases and J dropped 2; count of bases not matched to a gene: 9. DNA of the CDR3: TGTGCCAGCAGTGGATGGGGCGGGGGACCCACAGATACGCAGTATTTT. Translation: CASSGWGGGPTDTQYF.

CDR3 loop: CASSQDPAGAYNEQFF. CDR3 bases: TGTGCCAGCAGCCAAGACCCAGCGGGGGCCTACAATGAGCAGTTCTTC. V gene TRBV3-1 combines with J gene TRBJ2-1; 8 bases are a match to TRBD2. V lost 0 bases and J lost 2; bases outside the gene matches: 3. Germline assignment: CDR1 LGHDT and CDR2 YNNKEL (reference sequence). The CDR3 totals 16 residues.

The genes are TRBV5-1 and TRBJ1-5, with 9 bases matching TRBD1. Germline V gene sequence: CDR1 SGHRS, CDR2 YFSETQ. V trimming: 2 bases; J trimming: 5 bases; junction bases outside the gene matches: 2. The CDR3 runs 14 residues. CDR3 in DNA: TGCGCCAGCAGCTTATGGACAGGGGATCAGCCCCAGCATTTT. Protein product: CASSLWTGDQPQHF.

V and J are TRBV6-2 or TRBV6-3 and TRBJ2-7; D may be TRBD1 (6 bases). The V gene lost 3 bases and the J gene lost 3 bases, with 9 bases spanning the gap. Germline loops: CDR1 MNHEY, CDR2 SVGEGT. CDR3 length: 13 amino acids. CDR3: CASSYTGFYEQYF. CDR3 sequence (DNA): TGTGCCAGCAGTTATACAGGGTTCTACGAGCAGTACTTC.

The chain is built from TRBV30 and TRBJ2-5; D is perhaps TRBD2 (6 bases). This CDR3 spans 10 amino acids. Deletions cut 2 bases from V and 13 bases from J, with 11 bases between. The germline CDR1 and CDR2 sequences are GTSNPN and SVGIG (reference sequence). The CDR3 protein is CAWSSGTLYF. CDR3 coding DNA: TGTGCCTGGAGTTCGGGGACTCTGTACTTC.

The chain employs TRBV9 and TRBJ1-2; no clear D. V shed 0 bases and J shed 6 bases, with 21 bases lying between them. This CDR3 contains 17 residues. Germline V CDR1 and CDR2: SGDLS, YYNGEE. CDR3 loop: CASSVALVGEGRNGYTF. In nucleotides, the CDR3 is TGTGCCAGCAGCGTAGCCCTTGTCGGAGAGGGAAGAAATGGCTACACCTTC.

This chain joins TRBV29-1 and TRBJ2-7, with 9 bases that match TRBD1. This CDR3 region has 14 residues. Trimming took 4 bases from V and 3 from J; bases not matched to a gene: 7. CDR1 and CDR2 from the germline V gene are SQVTM and ANQGSEA. The CDR3 sequence: CSVGAGTGNYEQYF. As DNA, the CDR3 is TGCAGCGTTGGCGCCGGGACAGGGAACTACGAGCAGTACTTC.

The chain uses TRBV7-3 and TRBJ2-1; D is undetermined. The CDR3 is 14 amino acids. The germline CDR1 and CDR2 sequences are SGHTA and FQGTGA. V shed 3 bases and J shed 3 bases, with 9 bases lying between them. The CDR3 sequence: CASSLGINYNEQFF. The CDR3 nucleotides read TGTGCCAGCAGCTTGGGGATCAACTACAATGAGCAGTTCTTC. The variable domain in full, completed from reference TRBV7-3 and TRBJ2-1, reads GAGVSQTPSNKVTEKGKYVELRCDPISGHTALYWYRQSLGQGPEFLIYFQGTGAADDSGLPNDRFFAVRPEGSVSTLKIQRTERGDSAVYLCASSLGINYNEQFFGPGTRLTVL.

The genes are TRBV30 and TRBJ2-4, with 7 bases lining up with TRBD1. V was pared by 7 bases and J by 7 bases, with 7 bases of the junction left unmatched. Per germline, CDR1 GTSNPN and CDR2 SVGIG (reference sequence). This CDR3 region has 12 residues. The CDR3 is CASSGGENIQYF. The CDR3 bases are TGTGCCTCCTCAGGGGGAGAGAACATTCAGTACTTC. The full variable domain, completed using reference TRBV30 and TRBJ2-4, is SQTIHQWPATLVQPVGSPLSLECTVEGTSNPNLYWYRQAAGRGLQLLFYSVGIGQISSEVPQNLSASRPQDRQFILSSKKLLLSDSGFYLCASSGGENIQYFGAGTRLSVL.

The rearrangement links TRBV29-1 to TRBJ2-3, with D hard to call. Trimming shortened V by 4 bases and J by 5 bases, and 4 bases separated the two germline ends. Germline lookup yields CDR1 SQVTM and CDR2 ANQGSEA. The CDR3 contains 10 residues. The CDR3 here is CSVVIDTQYF. In nucleotides, the CDR3 is TGCAGCGTTGTCATAGATACGCAGTATTTT.

The chain carries TRBV29-1 and TRBJ2-7; possibly TRBD2 for D (7 bases). V lost 7 bases to trimming and J lost 4 bases, with 20 bases between them. The CDR3 consists of 14 residues. Germline V gene sequence: CDR1 SQVTM, CDR2 ANQGSEA. CDR3: CSAHGGTQGYEQYF. CDR3 sequence (DNA): TGCAGCGCCCACGGGGGGACACAGGGATACGAGCAGTACTTC.

The chain links TRBV6-1 to TRBJ1-5; no definite D call. V shed 1 base and J shed 4 bases, with 11 bases lying between them. This CDR3 is 15 amino acids long. Germline V CDR1 and CDR2: MNHNS, SASEGT. The CDR3 loop reads CASSEGAEGNQPQHF. The CDR3 DNA reads as TGTGCCAGCAGTGAAGGTGCGGAGGGAAATCAGCCCCAGCATTTT.